A single sample gave rise to the 17 T cell receptor beta chains below, sequenced in a study of T-cell memory formation after mild COVID-19. A single record per CDR3 protein comes from TCRdb applying MiXCR to the 5' RACE reads. The sample includes about 110,000 distinct CDR3 sequences, over 15% seen only once; the top ten take about 6%. The sample taken for sequencing was PBMCs or a T cell subset sorted from them (not recorded which). These TCRs come from a man younger than 30 who had mild COVID-19 (a few samples of this study predate the infection). Cell type and time point are not known.

This clonotype was seen more than once but under ten times. This chain connects TRBV11-1 to TRBJ2-7, with D perhaps matching TRBD2 (5 bases). Trimming left V 5 bases short and J 3 bases short, with 14 bases between. This CDR3 has 14 amino acids. Germline CDR1 reads SGHAT; CDR2 reads FQDESV (reference sequence). The CDR3 is CASSPRTGSYEQYV. The CDR3 nucleotides read TGTGCCAGCAGCCCCCGGACGGGAAGCTACGAGCAGTACGTC.

This clonotype was picked up many times. The chain links TRBV12-3 or TRBV12-4 to TRBJ2-2, with a possible D match to TRBD2 (5 bases). The length of the CDR3 is 17 residues. V was pared by 2 bases and J by 2 bases, with 15 bases between. The CDR3 DNA reads as TGTGCCAGCAGTTTACATCCCACCGGACTTAACACCGGGGAGCTGTTTTTT. It is translated as CASSLHPTGLNTGELFF.

At least ten counts were recorded for this clonotype. V is TRBV24-1 and J is TRBJ2-1, with 8 positions matching TRBD2. The CDR3 contains 15 residues. Trimming cost V 5 bases and J 2 bases; bases outside gene matches: 4. Germline V gene sequence: CDR1 KGHDR, CDR2 SFDVKD. The CDR3 region has the DNA TGTGCCACCAGTGCCGCGGGGGGTCCCTACAATGAGCAGTTCTTC. Residues: CATSAAGGPYNEQFF.

The chain combines TRBV20-1 with TRBJ1-4; weak D call: TRBD1 (5 bases). Trimming cost V 2 bases and J 0 bases, with 10 bases left between them. CDR3 length: 15 residues. Germline CDR1 is DFQATT and CDR2 is SNEGSKA (reference sequence). CDR3 coding DNA: TGCAGTGCTAGACCTGGGGGTACAACTAATGAAAAACTGTTTTTT. As protein: CSARPGGTTNEKLFF.

This clonotype has a count of ten or more. The gene calls are TRBV5-6 and TRBJ1-2; D might be TRBD1 (5 bases). V lost 5 bases and J 10 bases, leaving 21 bases between the germline ends. CDR3 size: 14 residues. Germline CDR1 and CDR2: SGHDT and YYEEEE. CDR3 bases: TGTGCCAGCAGTCCCTTAGCGGTTGGAGGGGTCTACACCTTC. Protein: CASSPLAVGGVYTF.

The rearrangement joins TRBV28 to TRBJ2-7; D ambiguous. With 5 bases removed from V and 5 bases from J, the gap between germline ends came to 13 bases. Germline assignment: CDR1 MDHEN and CDR2 SYDVKM. CDR3 length: 13 amino acids. The CDR3 region is CASSETARNEQYV. The CDR3 DNA reads as TGTGCCAGCAGTGAGACGGCGAGAAACGAGCAGTACGTC.

In its sample, this clonotype was seen once. The V and J genes are TRBV5-1 and TRBJ1-2; D ambiguous. V lost 4 bases, J lost 6 bases, and 19 bases lay in between. This CDR3 has 15 residues. Per the germline V gene, CDR1 is SGHRS and CDR2 is YFSETQ. Here the CDR3 reads CASSPTRGFNNGYTF. CDR3 nucleotides: TGCGCCAGCAGCCCTACGCGAGGGTTCAACAATGGCTACACCTTC.

A few counts support this clonotype. The rearrangement uses TRBV20-1 and TRBJ2-3; perhaps D is TRBD1 or TRBD2 (5 bases each). From germline, CDR1 is DFQATT and CDR2 SNEGSKA (reference sequence). The V gene lost 3 bases and the J gene lost 0 bases, with 10 bases spanning the gap. This CDR3 has 14 amino acids. Written as DNA, the CDR3 is TGCAGTGCTAGTGGGGGAGATAGCACAGATACGCAGTATTTT. This codes for CSASGGDSTDTQYF.

This clonotype was seen repeatedly, ten times or more. The chain combines TRBV15 with TRBJ2-2; no reliable D call. In germline, CDR1 is LNHNV, CDR2 YYDKDF (reference sequence). The V end lost 0 bases, the J end lost 3 bases, and 11 bases lay between the germline ends. This CDR3 has 16 residues. CDR3 in DNA: TGTGCCACCAGCAGAGATCCACTTTCCGACACCGGGGAGCTGTTTTTT. Residues: CATSRDPLSDTGELFF.

This clonotype was seen a few times. The V and J genes are TRBV6-5 and TRBJ2-7; D is ambiguous. Trimming shortened V by 2 bases and J by 7 bases, and 15 bases separated the two germline ends. CDR3 length: 14 amino acids. Germline V gives CDR1 MNHEY, CDR2 SVGAGI. The CDR3 loop reads CASSYDQNHREQYV. CDR3 bases: TGTGCCAGCAGTTACGATCAGAACCACCGGGAGCAGTACGTC.

Here the CDR3 DNA reads TGTGCCAGCAGCTTCCCCCGGGGGAGGGGGCACTTAGATACGCAGTATTTT. The encoded protein is CASSFPRGRGHLDTQYF. The chain recombines TRBV11-2 with TRBJ2-3; D assignment may be TRBD1 or TRBD2 (7 bases each). This CDR3 is built from 17 residues. Germline assignment: CDR1 SGHAT and CDR2 FQNNGV. The germline V and J ends were trimmed by 3 bases and 5 bases, with 21 bases remaining between them.

This clonotype was seen a few times. The chain couples TRBV4-3 to TRBJ1-1, with D unclear. The germline V gene encodes CDR1 LGHNA and CDR2 YSLEER. The CDR3 contains 15 residues. With 1 base removed from V and 0 bases from J, the gap between germline ends came to 9 bases. The chain's CDR3 is CASSQASYMNTEAFF. CDR3 DNA sequence: TGCGCCAGCAGCCAAGCAAGCTACATGAACACTGAAGCTTTCTTT.

V and J are TRBV7-3 and TRBJ2-5, with 9 bases lining up with TRBD1. The CDR3 is made up of 14 amino acids. V lost 4 bases to trimming and J lost 5 bases; unmatched junction nucleotides: 5. Germline CDR1 is SGHTA and CDR2 is FQGTGA. In nucleotides, the CDR3 is TGTGCCAGCAGCTGGGGGGGACAGGGTGAGACCCAGTACTTC. Translating gives CASSWGGQGETQYF. The variable domain in full, completed from reference TRBV7-3 and TRBJ2-5, reads GAGVSQTPSNKVTEKGKYVELRCDPISGHTALYWYRQSLGQGPEFLIYFQGTGAADDSGLPNDRFFAVRPEGSVSTLKIQRTERGDSAVYLCASSWGGQGETQYFGPGTRLLVL.

The chain carries TRBV6-4 and TRBJ2-3, with 12 bases identical to TRBD2. This CDR3 is built from 15 residues. Germline loops: CDR1 MRHNA, CDR2 SNTAGT. V gave up 4 bases and J gave up 4 bases; unmatched junction bases: 3. The CDR3 here is CASSATSGGSDTQYF. CDR3 bases: TGTGCCAGCAGTGCGACTAGCGGGGGATCAGATACGCAGTATTTT.

There are many counts of this clonotype. The chain links TRBV12-3 or TRBV12-4 to TRBJ1-5; tentative D call: TRBD1 (6 bases). The CDR3 spans 16 residues. V was cut by 5 bases and J by 5 bases, with 19 bases left in between. The CDR3 DNA is TGTGCCAGCAGTCCTCCGGACAGTAATAGGCATCAGCCCCAGCATTTT. Its protein product is CASSPPDSNRHQPQHF.

The chain employs TRBV12-3 or TRBV12-4 and TRBJ1-2; D gene ambiguous. The length of the CDR3 is 12 residues. V lost 4 bases and J lost 4, with 7 bases in between. CDR3 amino acids: CASSSIPYGYTF. CDR3 DNA sequence: TGTGCCAGCAGTTCCATTCCCTATGGCTACACCTTC.

This clonotype was observed many times. The chain is built from TRBV10-3 and TRBJ2-7; 7 bases align to TRBD1. CDR3 length: 13 residues. Germline trimming cut 2 bases from V and 9 bases from J; bases unmatched to any gene: 7. CDR1 ENHRY and CDR2 SYGVKD come from the germline V gene. The CDR3 here is CAISERGQDGQYV. The CDR3 DNA sequence: TGTGCCATCAGTGAGAGGGGGCAGGATGGGCAGTACGTC.